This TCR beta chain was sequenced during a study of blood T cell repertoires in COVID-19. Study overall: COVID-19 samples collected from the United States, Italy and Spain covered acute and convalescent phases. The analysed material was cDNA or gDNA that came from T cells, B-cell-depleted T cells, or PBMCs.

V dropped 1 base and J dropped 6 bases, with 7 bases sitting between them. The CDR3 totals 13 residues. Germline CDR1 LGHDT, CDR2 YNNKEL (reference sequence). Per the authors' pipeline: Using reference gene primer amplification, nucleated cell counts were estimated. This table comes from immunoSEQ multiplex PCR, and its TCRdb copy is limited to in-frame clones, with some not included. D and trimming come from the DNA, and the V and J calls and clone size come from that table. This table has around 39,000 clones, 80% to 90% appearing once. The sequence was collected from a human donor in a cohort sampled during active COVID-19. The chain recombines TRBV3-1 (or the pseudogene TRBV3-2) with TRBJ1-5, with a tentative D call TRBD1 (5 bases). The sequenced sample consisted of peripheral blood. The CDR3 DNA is TGTGCCAGCAGCCAAGGGCAGGGTCAGCCCCAGCATTTT. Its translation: CASSQGQGQPQHF.